This TCR beta chain was sequenced during a study of identifying expanded T cells in peripheral blood. Clones were read by immunoSEQ multiplex PCR, and TCRdb kept only the in-frame ones, dropping some. This sample yields 85,000 to 90,000 clones, of which about 90% are seen a single time; 4.5% to 7% belongs to the top ten. Collection occurred without any documented infections or immune events in donors. Findings of the study overall: Variance in clone template counts between approximately 2-week samples significantly increased with total template count across all healthy donors. Technical replicates showed approximately 1.2 changed clones; two weeks about 16; four weeks 19.

In this sample, this clone turned up a few times. Its antigen is not identified. The clonotype originates from a person aged 18 to 69 in good health. Sequenced sample: blood.

The CDR3 here is CASTRGQEDQPQHF. CDR3 DNA sequence: TGTGCCAGTACCCGGGGACAGGAAGATCAGCCCCAGCATTTT. The chain employs TRBV19 and TRBJ1-5; 8 bases agree with TRBD1. The CDR3 length is 14 residues. The V and J ends lost 7 bases and 5 bases, in that order; junction bases with no gene match: 7. Germline values: CDR1 LNHDA, CDR2 SQIVND (reference sequence).